What follows are 22 T cell receptor beta chains derived from one specimen sequenced in a study of beta chain features in type 1 diabetes. Study conclusions and caveats: Moderate yet significant TCRB CDR3 shortening was seen in Type 1 diabetes patients in all four CD4+ subsets.

Sequenced material consisted of expressed TCRB transcripts (all of the isolated RNA was reverse transcribed). TCRdb's copy holds only in-frame clones and misses some; the assay was immunoSEQ multiplex PCR. The sample consists of fewer than 350,000 clones, over 12% of them appearing once. These receptors' antigens are unknown. Material for sequencing was naive CD4+ T cells from blood. Receptors originate from a man aged 18 to 29 with type 1 diabetes.

The chain carries TRBV7-2 and TRBJ2-3; D is undetermined. Germline-derived CDR1 and CDR2 are SGHTA and FQGNSA. There are 11 residues in the CDR3. The ends were cut back, 2 bases at V and 6 bases at J, with 3 bases in the middle. The DNA of the CDR3 is TGTGCCAGCAGCTTACCGGATACGCAGTATTTT. Translation: CASSLPDTQYF.

The chain couples TRBV5-1 to TRBJ2-6; tentatively, D is TRBD2 (6 bases). CDR3 size: 15 residues. Germline-derived CDR1 and CDR2 are SGHRS and YFSETQ. The V end was cut by 2 bases, the J end by 6 bases, with 12 bases between. This CDR3 reads CASSFVGGEANVLTF. CDR3 DNA: TGCGCCAGCAGCTTTGTAGGAGGGGAGGCCAACGTCCTGACTTTC.

Only a few counts were recorded for this clone. The gene calls are TRBV19 and TRBJ1-1; maybe TRBD1 (5 bases). The V and J ends lost 6 bases and 3 bases respectively, with 14 bases between them. The CDR3 length is 14 residues. Germline V gene data show CDR1 as LNHDA and CDR2 as SQIVND (reference sequence). The CDR3: CASRETDKDTEAFF. CDR3 nucleotide sequence: TGTGCCAGTAGGGAAACGGACAAGGACACTGAAGCTTTCTTT.

This clone was observed a few times. This chain uses TRBV5-6 with TRBJ2-5; TRBD1 agrees at 8 bases. Per the germline V gene, CDR1 is SGHDT and CDR2 is YYEEEE. The length of the CDR3 is 15 residues. V gave up 5 bases and J gave up 2 bases; unmatched junction bases: 8. The CDR3 coding sequence is TGTGCCAGCAGTGTAAGGACAGGGAGTCAAGAGACCCAGTACTTC. It specifies CASSVRTGSQETQYF. Supplemented by reference TRBV5-6 and TRBJ2-5, the full variable domain reads DAGVTQSPTHLIKTRGQQVTLRCSPKSGHDTVSWYQQALGQGPQFIFQYYEEEERQRGNFPDRFSGHQFPNYSSELNVNALLLGDSALYLCASSVRTGSQETQYFGPGTRLLVL.

The chain links TRBV7-2 to TRBJ2-5, with D possibly TRBD1 on 5 matching bases. The CDR3 is 13 amino acids. Germline loops: CDR1 SGHTA, CDR2 FQGNSA. Trimming removed 3 bases from V and 4 bases from J, with 9 bases in between. The CDR3 spells CASSLQGIETQYF. The CDR3 DNA is TGTGCCAGCAGCTTGCAGGGAATAGAGACCCAGTACTTC.

This chain uses TRBV7-6 with TRBJ2-3; D may be TRBD1 (6 bases). The CDR3 has 13 amino acids. CDR1 is SGHVS and CDR2 is FNYEAQ in the germline V gene. V lost 1 base and J lost 10, with 12 bases in between. The CDR3 spells CASSLEDSLPQYF. The CDR3 DNA reads TGTGCCAGCAGCTTAGAGGACAGCCTCCCGCAGTATTTT.

The chain uses TRBV28 and TRBJ2-4, with D uncertain. CDR3 size: 14 residues. The V end lost 6 bases, the J end lost 0 bases, and 9 bases lay between the germline ends. The germline gives CDR1 MDHEN, CDR2 SYDVKM. The CDR3: CASRRHLAKNIQYF. CDR3 DNA: TGTGCCAGCAGACGACATCTAGCCAAAAACATTCAGTACTTC.

The J gene is TRBJ2-1, the V gene TRBV11-2, with TRBD1 as a possible D gene (6 bases). Germline lookup yields CDR1 SGHAT and CDR2 FQNNGV. The V end lost 5 bases, the J end lost 11 bases, and 22 bases lay between the germline ends. This CDR3 is 15 amino acids long. This chain's CDR3 is CASSAWDTAPLKQFF. The CDR3 nucleotides are TGTGCCAGCAGCGCCTGGGACACTGCTCCCTTAAAGCAGTTCTTC.

The V and J genes are TRBV6-5 and TRBJ1-4; 8 bases line up with TRBD1. Germline CDR1 MNHEY, CDR2 SVGAGI. Trimming cost V 4 bases and J 12 bases; bases outside gene matches: 4. CDR3 size: 12 residues. CDR3 residues: CASSSDRGELFF. The DNA of the CDR3 is TGTGCCAGCAGTTCCGACAGGGGTGAACTGTTTTTT.

This clone was found a few times. The rearrangement links TRBV5-6 to TRBJ1-2, with TRBD1 matching over 8 bases. Trimming at V came to 7 bases and at J to 7 bases, leaving 3 bases not matched to a gene. Germline assignment: CDR1 SGHDT and CDR2 YYEEEE. This CDR3 has 11 amino acids. In DNA form, the CDR3 reads TGTGCCAGCGACAGGGGTTCTGGCTACACCTTC. It encodes CASDRGSGYTF.

This clone was detected a few times. CDR3 in DNA: TGTGCCATCAGTGTGGGGGCTCAAGACTATGGCTACACCTTC. Translated, it gives CAISVGAQDYGYTF. This sequence joins TRBV10-3 and TRBJ1-2; the D gene is possibly TRBD1 (6 bases). The CDR3 runs to 14 residues. Trimming took 4 bases from V and 3 from J, leaving 12 bases between them. Germline V gene sequence: CDR1 ENHRY, CDR2 SYGVKD.

The chain uses TRBV14 and TRBJ2-7; weak D call: TRBD1 (6 bases). Trimming took off 6 bases at V and 4 bases at J, with 19 bases between the two ends. The CDR3 extends over 15 amino acids. Looked up from germline, CDR1 is SGHDN and CDR2 is FVKESK. As DNA, the CDR3 is TGTGCCAGCAGTCCGCTTCCCACAGGGATTTACGAGCAGTACTTC. It specifies CASSPLPTGIYEQYF.

This clone was seen many times. The chain links TRBV4-2 to TRBJ2-5, with TRBD2 matching 7 bases. Germline V gene sequence: CDR1 LGHNA, CDR2 YNFKEQ. There are 15 residues in the CDR3. Trimming cost V 4 bases and J 7 bases; bases outside gene matches: 12. CDR3 amino acids: CASSPGEAGDRTQYF. The CDR3 coding sequence is TGTGCCAGCAGCCCAGGAGAGGCGGGAGACCGGACCCAGTACTTC.

J is TRBJ1-5 and V is TRBV7-9, with D uncertain. The CDR3 has 13 residues. Germline CDR1 reads SEHNR; CDR2 reads FQNEAQ (reference sequence). V lost 2 bases and J 6 bases, leaving 8 bases between the germline ends. CDR3 sequence reads: CASSLRPGQPQHF. The CDR3 nucleotides read TGTGCCAGCAGCTTACGTCCCGGTCAGCCCCAGCATTTT.

This clone came up a few times. The chain has TRBV7-2 and TRBJ2-3; tentatively, D is TRBD2 (5 bases). Per the germline V gene, CDR1 is SGHTA and CDR2 is FQGNSA. There are 14 residues in the CDR3. Trimming stripped 3 bases from V and 4 bases from J, with 11 bases between. CDR3 sequence (DNA): TGTGCCAGCAGCTTTCTTGGAGGCTCAGATACGCAGTATTTT. The encoded protein is CASSFLGGSDTQYF. Full variable domain (rest looked up from reference TRBV7-2 and TRBJ2-3): GAGVSQSPSNKVTEKGKDVELRCDPISGHTALYWYRQSLGQGLEFLIYFQGNSAPDKSGLPSDRFSAERTGGSVSTLTIQRTQQEDSAVYLCASSFLGGSDTQYFGPGTRLTVL.

In this sample, this clone turned up a few times. The chain links TRBV28 to TRBJ1-5; perhaps TRBD1 as D (6 bases). The V end was cut by 5 bases, the J end by 3 bases, with 14 bases between. CDR1 is MDHEN and CDR2 is SYDVKM in the germline V gene. The CDR3 covers 15 residues. DNA of the CDR3: TGTGCCAGCAGTCCGGGGGGCGTAAACAATCAGCCCCAGCATTTT. Its translation: CASSPGGVNNQPQHF.

This clone has a handful of counts. The genes are TRBV18 and TRBJ2-7; no firm D call. Trimming removed 2 bases at V and 4 bases at J, with 9 bases between. The CDR3 spans 13 residues. CDR1 is KGHSH and CDR2 is LQKENI in the germline V gene. DNA of the CDR3: TGTGCCAGCTCACCAAGTTCTACGTACGAGCAGTACTTC. As protein: CASSPSSTYEQYF.

V gene TRBV19 combines with J gene TRBJ2-3; D might be TRBD1 (6 bases). The CDR3 spans 14 residues. From germline, CDR1 is LNHDA and CDR2 SQIVND (reference sequence). Deletions cut 5 bases from V and 4 bases from J, with 13 bases between. The CDR3 DNA reads as TGTGCCAGTAGTCGGGCAGGGGATGCAGATACGCAGTATTTT. Its translation: CASSRAGDADTQYF.

There are a few counts of this clone. This rearrangement joins TRBV30 to TRBJ2-2; D remains ambiguous. The CDR3 has 13 amino acids. V lost 2 bases to trimming and J lost 7 bases, with 11 bases between them. Germline V lookup: CDR1 GTSNPN, CDR2 SVGIG (reference sequence). CDR3 sequence reads: CAWSLMPGGELFF. CDR3 DNA sequence: TGTGCCTGGAGTCTTATGCCCGGCGGGGAGCTGTTTTTT.

This clone was counted between two and nine times. The rearrangement links TRBV5-4 to TRBJ1-6; tentatively, D is TRBD1 (5 bases). From germline, CDR1 is SGHNT and CDR2 YYREEE (reference sequence). V gave up 0 bases and J gave up 10 bases, with 14 bases separating them. The CDR3 loop spans 15 amino acids. The chain's CDR3 is CASSLVQGGRSPLHF. As DNA, the CDR3 is TGTGCCAGCAGCTTGGTGCAGGGAGGTCGCTCACCCCTCCACTTT.

This clone was recorded a few times. The chain links TRBV7-2 to TRBJ2-5; 9 positions agree with TRBD2. The CDR3 contains 15 residues. The J segment lost 4 bases and the V segment lost 5 bases, leaving 8 bases of the junction unmatched. The germline V gene encodes CDR1 SGHTA and CDR2 FQGNSA. DNA for the CDR3: TGTGCCAGCAGCGGACAAGCGGGGGGACTAGAGACCCAGTACTTC. It yields the protein CASSGQAGGLETQYF.

This clone has only a few counts. The V gene is TRBV5-4, the J gene TRBJ2-3; 10 nucleotides agree with TRBD1. V lost 2 bases, J lost 4 bases, and 1 base stayed unmatched. Per germline, CDR1 SGHNT and CDR2 YYREEE (reference sequence). The CDR3 spans 14 residues. In DNA, the CDR3 is TGTGCCAGCAGCTTTGGACAGGGGGCAGATACGCAGTATTTT. Amino acids: CASSFGQGADTQYF.